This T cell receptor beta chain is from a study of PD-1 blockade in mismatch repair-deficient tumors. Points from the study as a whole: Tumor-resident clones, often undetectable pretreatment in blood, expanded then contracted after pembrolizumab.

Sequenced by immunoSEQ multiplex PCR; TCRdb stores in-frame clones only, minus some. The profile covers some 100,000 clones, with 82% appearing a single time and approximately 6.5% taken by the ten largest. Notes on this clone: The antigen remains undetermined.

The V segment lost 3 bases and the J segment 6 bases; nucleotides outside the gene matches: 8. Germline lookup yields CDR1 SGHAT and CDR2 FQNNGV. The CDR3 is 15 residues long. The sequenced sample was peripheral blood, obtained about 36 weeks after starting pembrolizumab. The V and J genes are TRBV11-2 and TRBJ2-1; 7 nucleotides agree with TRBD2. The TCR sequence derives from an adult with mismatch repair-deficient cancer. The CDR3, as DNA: TGTGCCAGCAGCTTTCCGGGAGGAAGGGGCAATGAGCAGTTCTTC. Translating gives CASSFPGGRGNEQFF.